A single sample gave rise to the 8 T cell receptor beta chains below, sequenced in a study of blood T cell repertoires in COVID-19. Using immunoSEQ multiplex PCR, the repertoire was profiled, and TCRdb retains in-frame clones only, with some absent. This sample has roughly 350,000 clones; more than 75% occur once, and the top ten carry under 5%. The sample comprised peripheral blood. These receptors all stem from a woman aged 45-65 years with active or convalescent COVID-19.

The rearrangement uses TRBV6-4 and TRBJ1-2, with 8 nucleotides matching TRBD1. With 6 bases clipped from V and 5 bases from J, the junction kept 8 bases outside the gene matches. There are 14 residues in the CDR3. Germline CDR1 MRHNA, CDR2 SNTAGT. The CDR3 reads CASRGGQGPYGYTF. In nucleotides, the CDR3 is TGTGCCAGCAGGGGTGGACAGGGCCCTTATGGCTACACCTTC.

J is TRBJ1-5 and V is TRBV3-1 (or the pseudogene TRBV3-2); possibly TRBD1 for D (6 bases). Trimming took off 2 bases at V and 7 bases at J, with 12 bases between the two ends. The CDR3 extends over 14 amino acids. The germline V gene encodes CDR1 LGHDT and CDR2 YNNKEL (reference sequence). Here the CDR3 DNA reads TGTGCCAGCAGCCAAAATACAGGGCGGCAGCCCCAGCATTTT. Translating it yields CASSQNTGRQPQHF.

The chain is built from TRBV4-1 and TRBJ2-7; 11 bases agree with TRBD2. J was trimmed by 3 bases and V by 1 base; bases with no gene match: 5. The CDR3 totals 16 residues. CDR1 and CDR2 from the germline V gene are MGHRA and YSYEKL. In DNA form, the CDR3 reads TGCGCCAGCAGCCAAGTCGTCGGACTAGCGGGCTACGAGCAGTACTTC. Encoded protein: CASSQVVGLAGYEQYF.

The chain recombines TRBV28 with TRBJ2-1; D gene ambiguous. Germline V gives CDR1 MDHEN, CDR2 SYDVKM. The CDR3 runs to 14 residues. V was pared by 10 bases and J by 0 bases, with 13 bases between. CDR3 loop: CATRTASSYNEQFF. The CDR3 coding sequence is TGTGCCACCCGAACAGCAAGCTCCTACAATGAGCAGTTCTTC.

The chain joins TRBV5-1 to TRBJ2-3; 9 bases fit TRBD2. The CDR3 is 16 amino acids. Germline V gives CDR1 SGHRS, CDR2 YFSETQ. Trimming at V came to 4 bases and at J to 2 bases, leaving 8 bases not matched to a gene. The CDR3 DNA sequence: TGCGCCAGCAGCCCCGGTCTAGCGGGGTCCACAGATACGCAGTATTTT. Amino acids: CASSPGLAGSTDTQYF.

The chain is built from TRBV7-2 and TRBJ2-1; TRBD2 matches 7 bases. The CDR3 is 16 residues long. V was pared by 2 bases and J by 7 bases, with 11 bases of the junction left unmatched. The germline V gene encodes CDR1 SGHTA and CDR2 FQGNSA. The CDR3 sequence is CASSLISGGNWNEQFF. CDR3 coding DNA: TGTGCCAGCAGCTTAATTTCCGGGGGGAACTGGAATGAGCAGTTCTTC.

This clone has only one observation. The gene calls are TRBV7-9 and TRBJ1-1; D is ambiguous. The V and J ends lost 9 bases and 2 bases respectively, with 25 bases between them. CDR3 length equals 17 residues. Germline assignment: CDR1 SEHNR and CDR2 FQNEAQ (reference sequence). CDR3 protein: CARIKREGSICNTEAFF. The CDR3 region has the DNA TGTGCCAGGATTAAAAGGGAGGGCAGCATCTGCAACACTGAAGCTTTCTTT.

The gene calls are TRBV19 and TRBJ1-2; the D gene is possibly TRBD1 (5 bases). The CDR3 totals 16 residues. V was clipped by 3 bases and J by 2 bases, with 16 bases between them. CDR1 and CDR2 (germline): LNHDA, SQIVND (reference sequence). The CDR3 is CASSITQGPRNYGYTF. The CDR3 DNA sequence: TGTGCCAGTAGTATTACCCAGGGTCCAAGAAACTATGGCTACACCTTC.